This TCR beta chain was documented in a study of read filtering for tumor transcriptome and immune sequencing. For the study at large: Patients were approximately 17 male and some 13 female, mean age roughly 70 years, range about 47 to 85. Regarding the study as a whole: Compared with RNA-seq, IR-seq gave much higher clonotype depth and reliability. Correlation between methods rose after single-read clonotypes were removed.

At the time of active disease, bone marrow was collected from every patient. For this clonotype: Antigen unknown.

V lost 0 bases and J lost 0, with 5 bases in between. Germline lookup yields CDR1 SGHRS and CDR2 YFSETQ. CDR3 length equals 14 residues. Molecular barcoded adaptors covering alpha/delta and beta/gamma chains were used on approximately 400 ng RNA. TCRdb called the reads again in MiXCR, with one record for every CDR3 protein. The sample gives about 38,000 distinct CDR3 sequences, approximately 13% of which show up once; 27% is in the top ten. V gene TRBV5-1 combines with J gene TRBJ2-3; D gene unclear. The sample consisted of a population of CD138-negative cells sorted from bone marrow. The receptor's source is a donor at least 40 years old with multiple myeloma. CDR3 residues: CASSLGHSTDTQYF. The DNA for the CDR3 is TGCGCCAGCAGCTTGGGGCACAGCACAGATACGCAGTATTTT.